The 26 T cell receptor beta chains presented below share a single source sample, sequenced in a study of cytomegalovirus exposure and HLA in healthy donors. Libraries were prepared by immunoSEQ multiplex PCR; TCRdb keeps only in-frame clonotypes and omits some of them. The repertoire holds 99,000 or so clones, with around 87% as singletons. Sequencing was done on a sample of PBMCs. The receptors derive from a woman between 18 and 29 years old in good health and CMV-seropositive.

J is TRBJ2-5 and V is TRBV11-3, with D unclear. V was shortened by 5 bases and J by 0 bases, with 13 bases between the two germline ends. Germline V gene lookup returns CDR1 SGHNT and CDR2 YENEEA. CDR3 length equals 15 residues. The CDR3 is CASSPFRGDQETQYF. The CDR3 DNA reads TGTGCCAGCAGCCCGTTCCGCGGAGACCAAGAGACCCAGTACTTC.

This rearrangement joins TRBV5-1 to TRBJ1-2; D not resolved. The germline V gene encodes CDR1 SGHRS and CDR2 YFSETQ. The V and J ends lost 0 bases and 0 bases respectively, with 15 bases between them. The CDR3 has 17 residues. CDR3 in amino acids: CASSLEAGRATNYGYTF. CDR3 in DNA: TGCGCCAGCAGCTTGGAGGCGGGGAGGGCTACTAACTATGGCTACACCTTC.

This CDR3 reads CATRVDSRTGELFF. CDR3 DNA: TGTGCCACCAGGGTTGATTCGAGGACCGGGGAGCTGTTTTTT. V gene TRBV15 combines with J gene TRBJ2-2, with D unclear. The germline CDR1 and CDR2 sequences are LNHNV and YYDKDF (reference sequence). The V gene lost 6 bases and the J gene lost 5 bases, with 13 bases spanning the gap. This CDR3 has 14 residues.

The gene calls are TRBV5-1 and TRBJ2-7, with D possibly TRBD1 on 5 matching bases. Trimming removed 1 base at V and 4 bases at J, with 15 bases between. This CDR3 has 15 amino acids. The germline CDR1 and CDR2 sequences are SGHRS and YFSETQ. This chain's CDR3 is CASSLFPGKGYEQYF. CDR3 DNA: TGCGCCAGCAGCTTGTTTCCAGGGAAAGGTTACGAGCAGTACTTC.

The gene calls are TRBV27 and TRBJ1-6; 9 bases line up with TRBD1. The trim removed 3 bases at V and 4 bases at J, leaving 10 bases unmatched. Germline CDR1 MNHEY, CDR2 SMNVEV (reference sequence). CDR3 length: 18 residues. CDR3 sequence reads: CASSLKPPGQGYNSPLHF. CDR3 nucleotides: TGTGCCAGCAGTTTGAAACCCCCAGGACAGGGGTATAATTCACCCCTCCACTTT.

This chain joins TRBV5-4 and TRBJ1-2; D possibly corresponds to TRBD1 (6 bases). Germline V gives CDR1 SGHNT, CDR2 YYREEE (reference sequence). Trimming pared 1 base from V and 0 bases from J, leaving 10 bases between. CDR3 length equals 15 residues. The chain's CDR3 is CASSLWGGPNYGYTF. The CDR3 nucleotides read TGTGCCAGCAGCTTGTGGGGGGGGCCTAACTATGGCTACACCTTC.

The rearrangement uses TRBV5-1 and TRBJ2-3, with D perhaps matching TRBD1 (5 bases). Trimming cost V 1 base and J 8 bases, with 14 bases left between them. The CDR3 loop spans 14 amino acids. Germline V lookup: CDR1 SGHRS, CDR2 YFSETQ. The CDR3 reads CASSLSQGEGTQYF. The CDR3 bases are TGCGCCAGCAGCTTGAGCCAGGGCGAAGGTACGCAGTATTTT.

This rearrangement joins TRBV29-1 to TRBJ1-5; possible D gene TRBD1, 5 bases. V lost 0 bases and J 5 bases, leaving 11 bases between the germline ends. The CDR3 sequence is 14 residues long. Germline loops: CDR1 SQVTM, CDR2 ANQGSEA. The CDR3 loop is CSVEDPTGDQPQHF. The DNA of the CDR3 is TGCAGCGTTGAAGATCCGACGGGGGATCAGCCCCAGCATTTT.

The chain employs TRBV10-3 and TRBJ2-1; 9 bases line up with TRBD2. The germline V gene has CDR1 ENHRY and CDR2 SYGVKD. The CDR3 length is 15 residues. V trimming: 5 bases; J trimming: 6 bases; junction bases outside the gene matches: 8. This chain's CDR3 is CAISSRAGGSNEQFF. The CDR3 region has the DNA TGTGCCATCAGTTCCAGAGCGGGAGGATCCAATGAGCAGTTCTTC.

The DNA of the CDR3 is TGTGCCAGCTCACTCCAGGGAAACACTGAAGCTTTCTTT. Residues: CASSLQGNTEAFF. This chain uses TRBV18 with TRBJ1-1, with D possibly matching TRBD1 (5 bases). This CDR3 contains 13 residues. The germline V gene encodes CDR1 KGHSH and CDR2 LQKENI. V lost 4 bases, J lost 2 bases, and 8 bases lay in between.

This chain connects TRBV7-9 to TRBJ2-3, with TRBD2 matching 8 bases. This CDR3 spans 17 amino acids. Germline CDR1 SEHNR, CDR2 FQNEAQ (reference sequence). Trimming at V came to 3 bases and at J to 5 bases, leaving 13 bases not matched to a gene. This CDR3 is CASSFFPLAGGVDTQYF. In DNA form, the CDR3 reads TGTGCCAGCAGCTTTTTTCCCCTAGCCGGGGGGGTAGATACGCAGTATTTT.

This clone occurred once. The V gene is TRBV5-6, the J gene TRBJ2-7; D not resolved. This CDR3 has 12 amino acids. CDR1 and CDR2 from the germline V gene are SGHDT and YYEEEE. The germline V and J ends were trimmed by 3 bases and 3 bases, with 7 bases remaining between them. The CDR3 DNA is TGTGCCAGCAGCTCTGAGTTCTACGAGCAGTACTTC. It translates to CASSSEFYEQYF.

V gene TRBV2 combines with J gene TRBJ2-1, with D tentatively TRBD2 (5 bases). Germline V gives CDR1 SNHLY, CDR2 FYNNEI. This CDR3 has 13 amino acids. V was clipped by 9 bases and J by 3 bases, with 12 bases between them. CDR3 protein: CASEKEDYNEQFF. CDR3 DNA sequence: TGTGCCAGTGAAAAGGAGGACTACAATGAGCAGTTCTTC.

This chain joins TRBV28 and TRBJ1-2; D gene uncertain. Germline loops: CDR1 MDHEN, CDR2 SYDVKM. The ends were cut back, 7 bases at V and 2 bases at J, with 17 bases in the middle. This CDR3 is built from 15 residues. The CDR3 DNA reads TGTGCCAGCATCTTAGGGAGTTCCTCCAACTATGGCTACACCTTC. It specifies CASILGSSSNYGYTF.

The chain employs TRBV6-6 and TRBJ1-4, with D uncertain. V was pared by 6 bases and J by 5 bases, with 7 bases between. The germline CDR1 and CDR2 sequences are MNHNY and SVGAGI (reference sequence). The CDR3 spans 12 residues. The CDR3 spells CASRAGNEKLFF. The DNA of the CDR3 is TGTGCCAGCAGGGCGGGAAATGAAAAACTGTTTTTT.

This sequence joins TRBV6-1 and TRBJ1-3; 7 nucleotides align to TRBD1. The CDR3 is made up of 14 amino acids. J was trimmed by 4 bases and V by 5 bases; bases with no gene match: 5. The germline V gene has CDR1 MNHNS and CDR2 SASEGT. The CDR3 nucleotides are TGTGCCAGCAGTTTATCGGGACAGGGAAACACCATATATTTT. This gives the protein CASSLSGQGNTIYF.

J is TRBJ2-3 and V is TRBV7-9; D uncertain. CDR1 is SEHNR, CDR2 FQNEAQ, per germline (reference sequence). This CDR3 comprises 13 residues. Trimming pared 4 bases from V and 3 bases from J, leaving 8 bases between. The CDR3 protein is CASSSRRTDTQYF. The CDR3 DNA reads TGTGCCAGCAGCTCCAGAAGAACAGATACGCAGTATTTT.

There are a few counts of this clone. It is unclear where the CDR3 begins or ends on the DNA, so no DNA is shown, and the CDR3 is as TCRdb lists it. The chain is built from TRBV6-6 and TRBJ2-7; TRBD2 is the table's D call and was not checked against the DNA. Inclusive of both ends, the CDR3 amounts to 12 amino acids. The germline V gene encodes CDR1 MNHNY and CDR2 SVGAGI (reference sequence). The CDR3 sequence is CASSSSTGEQYF.

The genes are TRBV5-4 and TRBJ2-7, with 9 positions matching TRBD1. The V gene's germline CDR1 is SGHNT and CDR2 YYREEE (reference sequence). The CDR3 contains 15 residues. J lost 6 bases, V lost 3 bases, and 10 bases had no gene match. CDR3: CASSSPGQGRGEQYF. CDR3 nucleotide sequence: TGTGCCAGCAGCTCGCCGGGACAGGGAAGGGGCGAGCAGTACTTC.

The chain recombines TRBV7-6 with TRBJ2-3; TRBD2 agrees at 10 bases. Germline CDR1 is SGHVS and CDR2 is FNYEAQ. CDR3 size: 16 residues. V shed 5 bases, J shed 2 bases, and the junction held 7 bases outside the gene matches. CDR3: CASSHSGGGSTDTQYF. The CDR3 DNA sequence: TGTGCCAGCAGCCACAGCGGGGGGGGGTCCACAGATACGCAGTATTTT.

The chain recombines TRBV20-1 with TRBJ2-1; no firm D call. Germline V gene data show CDR1 as DFQATT and CDR2 as SNEGSKA (reference sequence). The V end lost 5 bases, the J end lost 7 bases, and 6 bases lay between the germline ends. The CDR3 sequence is 10 residues long. CDR3 DNA: TGCAGTGCTGGCCAGAATGAGCAGTTCTTC. Its translation: CSAGQNEQFF.

This clone was seen once. The chain couples TRBV5-8 to TRBJ1-1; D might be TRBD1 (6 bases). V lost 4 bases to trimming and J lost 1 base, with 11 bases between them. The length of the CDR3 is 14 residues. Germline V gene sequence: CDR1 SGHTS, CDR2 YDEGEE. The CDR3 reads CASSVNRENTEAFF. The DNA of the CDR3 is TGTGCCAGCAGCGTGAACAGGGAGAACACTGAAGCTTTCTTT.

V gene TRBV28 combines with J gene TRBJ2-7; possibly TRBD2 for D (6 bases). The germline gives CDR1 MDHEN, CDR2 SYDVKM. Trimming took 2 bases from V and 8 from J, leaving 7 bases between them. CDR3 length: 11 residues. CDR3 residues: CASSLGGKQYF. The CDR3 coding sequence is TGTGCCAGCAGTTTAGGGGGGAAGCAGTACTTC.

The V gene is TRBV9, the J gene TRBJ1-2; D remains unclear. V was shortened by 5 bases and J by 8 bases, with 16 bases between the two germline ends. Germline CDR1 is SGDLS and CDR2 is YYNGEE. This CDR3 comprises 13 residues. The CDR3 here is CASRDTRRVGYTF. The CDR3 bases are TGTGCCAGCAGAGATACACGGCGGGTCGGCTACACCTTC.

The J gene is TRBJ1-2, the V gene TRBV28; TRBD1 is a possible D gene (5 bases). The germline CDR1 and CDR2 sequences are MDHEN and SYDVKM. Trimming left V 4 bases short and J 10 bases short, with 10 bases between. The CDR3 contains 11 residues. CDR3 nucleotide sequence: TGTGCCAGCAGTTCCAGGGCGGTCTACACCTTC. Its protein is CASSSRAVYTF.

The V gene is TRBV5-4, the J gene TRBJ1-1; D gene ambiguous. The CDR3 runs 13 residues. Trimming shortened V by 6 bases and J by 5 bases, and 14 bases separated the two germline ends. The germline CDR1 and CDR2 sequences are SGHNT and YYREEE (reference sequence). The CDR3 DNA is TGTGCCAGCACGAGAGAGAGCGGAACTGAAGCTTTCTTT. Protein product: CASTRESGTEAFF.